The entry that follows covers one TCR beta chain sequence. Its antigen is unknown. The sample originates from a study of chemoradiotherapy in HPV16-positive cancers. Germline CDR1 reads SGHTA; CDR2 reads FQGNSA. V shed 2 bases and J shed 2 bases, with 9 bases lying between them. This CDR3 is built from 14 residues. Samples were taken several times over chemoradiotherapy. Study conclusions and caveats: Candidate HPV-specific clones and E7-related TCR motifs grew in tumor during treatment.

The method was immunoSEQ multiplex PCR; TCRdb's version includes in-frame clones alone and lacks a portion of them. The sample contains about 190 clones, around 74% of which appear only once. This specimen consisted of tumor tissue, obtained from a patient who underwent chemoradiotherapy. The chain uses TRBV7-2 and TRBJ1-1; D unresolved. The TCR comes from a human donor with HPV-associated anogenital cancer. CDR3 sequence (DNA): TGTGCCAGCAGCTTAATTTATGGTAACACTGAAGCTTTCTTT. Translating gives CASSLIYGNTEAFF. Based on the CDR3 plus reference TRBV7-2 and TRBJ1-1, the full variable domain is GAGVSQSPSNKVTEKGKDVELRCDPISGHTALYWYRQSLGQGLEFLIYFQGNSAPDKSGLPSDRFSAERTGGSVSTLTIQRTQQEDSAVYLCASSLIYGNTEAFFGQGTRLTVV.